This section outlines one TCR beta chain sequence together with its context. The antigen is not known. The germline gives CDR1 SQVTM, CDR2 ANQGSEA. The CDR3 runs 12 residues. V was trimmed by 4 bases and J by 8 bases, leaving 12 bases between them. These data are taken from a study of T-cell memory formation after mild COVID-19. Background on the study: Across donors, TCR clusters were largely donor specific. Overall study findings and caveats: The CD4+ clones that contracted clustered mainly within CM and EM, and the CD8+ clones concentrated in EMRA. From day 15 to 85, contracting clones were balanced between CD4 and CD8, whereas later expanders leaned toward CD4+.

Researchers used 5'RACE with constant-segment primers to make TCR alpha and TCR beta cDNA libraries that carry sample barcodes and UMIs. TCRdb reprocessed the 5' RACE reads via MiXCR and lists one record per CDR3 protein. The table includes just under 550,000 distinct CDR3 sequences, just over 20% detected once. This clonotype originated in an adult woman who had mild COVID-19 (a few samples of this study predate the infection). Cell type and time point are not known. This chain joins TRBV29-1 and TRBJ2-4, with D possibly matching TRBD1 (6 bases). The sequencing input was PBMCs or a T cell subset sorted from them (not recorded which). The CDR3 sequence: CSVAGDGDIQYF. The CDR3 DNA follows: TGCAGCGTTGCAGGGGATGGCGACATTCAGTACTTC.